This T cell receptor (beta chain) appears in the sequencing data of a study of blood T cell repertoires in COVID-19. Libraries were prepared by immunoSEQ multiplex PCR; TCRdb keeps only in-frame clonotypes and omits some of them. The sample shows about 480,000 clones, nearly 90% of them seen only once. CDR3 length: 14 residues. The ends were cut back, 4 bases at V and 4 bases at J, with 15 bases in the middle. Germline CDR1 is SGDLS and CDR2 is YYNGEE. The rearrangement joins TRBV9 to TRBJ2-7; perhaps TRBD2 as D (6 bases). Sequenced material: PBMCs or T cells enriched from blood (not recorded which). This receptor was identified in a woman aged 18-35 years with acute COVID-19. CDR3 residues: CASSLTPGTYEQYF. In DNA form, the CDR3 reads TGTGCCAGCAGCCTTACCCCAGGGACTTACGAGCAGTACTTC.